This record looks at one T cell receptor beta chain sequence and its context. These data come from a study of blood T cell repertoires in COVID-19. Study in general: Both acute and convalescent COVID-19 samples were obtained from the United States, Italy and Spain.

CDR3 size: 15 residues. Trimming removed 1 base from V and 7 bases from J, with 14 bases in between. Per the germline V gene, CDR1 is LNHNV and CDR2 is YYDKDF (reference sequence). Profiled with immunoSEQ multiplex PCR; TCRdb holds only in-frame clones, not every one. Of about 270,000 clones in the sample, more than 75% were seen once. Sequencing was carried out using PBMCs or T cells enriched from blood (not recorded which). The chain joins TRBV15 to TRBJ1-5; tentatively, D is TRBD1 (5 bases). The TCR originated in a woman aged 18 to 35 who had recovered from COVID-19. The CDR3 DNA reads TGTGCCACCAGCAGAGCCGGGCAGGGTGACCAGCCCCAGCATTTT. It codes for CATSRAGQGDQPQHF.